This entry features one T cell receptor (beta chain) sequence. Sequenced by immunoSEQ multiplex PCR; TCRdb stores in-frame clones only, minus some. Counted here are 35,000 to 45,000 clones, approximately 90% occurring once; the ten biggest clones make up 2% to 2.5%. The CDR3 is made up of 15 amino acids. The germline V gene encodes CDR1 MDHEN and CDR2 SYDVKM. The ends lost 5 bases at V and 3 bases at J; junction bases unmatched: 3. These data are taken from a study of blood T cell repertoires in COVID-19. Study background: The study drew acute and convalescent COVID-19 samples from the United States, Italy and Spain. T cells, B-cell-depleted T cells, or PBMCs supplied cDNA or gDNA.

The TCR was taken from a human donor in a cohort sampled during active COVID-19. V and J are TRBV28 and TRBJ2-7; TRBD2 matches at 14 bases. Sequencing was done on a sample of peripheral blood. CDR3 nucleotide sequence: TGTGCCAGCAGTGGGACTAGCGGGGGTTTCTACGAGCAGTACTTC. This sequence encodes CASSGTSGGFYEQYF.